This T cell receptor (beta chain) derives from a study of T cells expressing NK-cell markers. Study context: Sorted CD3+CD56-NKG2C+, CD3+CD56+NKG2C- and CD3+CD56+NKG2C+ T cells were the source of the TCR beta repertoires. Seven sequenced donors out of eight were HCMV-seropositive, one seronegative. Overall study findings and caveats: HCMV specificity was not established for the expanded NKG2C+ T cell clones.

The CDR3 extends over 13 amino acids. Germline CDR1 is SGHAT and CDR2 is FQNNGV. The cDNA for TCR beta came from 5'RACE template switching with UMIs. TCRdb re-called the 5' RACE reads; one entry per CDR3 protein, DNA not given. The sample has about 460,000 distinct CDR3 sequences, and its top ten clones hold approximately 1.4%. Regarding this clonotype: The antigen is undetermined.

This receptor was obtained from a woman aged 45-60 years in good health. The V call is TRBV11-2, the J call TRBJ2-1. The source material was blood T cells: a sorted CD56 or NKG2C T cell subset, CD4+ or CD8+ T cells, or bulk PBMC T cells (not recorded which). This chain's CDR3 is CASSLLHRNEQFF.